The rows below give T cell receptor beta chains drawn from one sample of a study of CXCR3-negative and CXCR3-positive naive CD8 T cells. TCRdb processed the 5' RACE reads again and assigns one entry to each CDR3 protein, with no DNA. The sample has 7,500 to 9,000 distinct CDR3 sequences; the top ten hold around 1.5%. Sequencing input: naive CXCR3- CD8+ T cells from blood. The receptor set was obtained from a human donor in good health. Some clones in this sample may be carry-over from other donors' samples. Each CDR3 is given with its conserved first and last residue. The order of the fields is CDR3 length, J gene, clone size, V gene, CDR3 protein. Some rows have no size entry. The others give once, few or many, or a class for an expanded clone.

len: 17
j_gene: TRBJ2-3
abundance: .
v_gene: TRBV7-9
CDR3aa: CASSLRRDSVPTDTQYF

len: 15
j_gene: TRBJ2-7
abundance: medium-sized
v_gene: TRBV29-1
CDR3aa: CSAITGTGGPYEQYF

len: 13
j_gene: TRBJ2-5
abundance: .
v_gene: TRBV2
CDR3aa: CATPRTGQETQYF

len: 16
j_gene: TRBJ2-1
abundance: medium-sized
v_gene: TRBV25-1
CDR3aa: CASSDPGLAGGPQQFF

len: 15
j_gene: TRBJ2-3
abundance: .
v_gene: TRBV5-1
CDR3aa: CASSSAGEEADTQYF

len: 14
j_gene: TRBJ1-1
abundance: .
v_gene: TRBV20-1
CDR3aa: CSAKGQAMNTEAFF

len: 12
j_gene: TRBJ2-5
abundance: medium-sized
v_gene: TRBV25-1
CDR3aa: CAQDARQETQYF

len: 16
j_gene: TRBJ2-1
abundance: medium-sized
v_gene: TRBV5-6
CDR3aa: CASSQGTSGFYNEQFF

len: 14
j_gene: TRBJ2-2
abundance: medium-sized
v_gene: TRBV14
CDR3aa: CASSQQENTGELFF

len: 16
j_gene: TRBJ2-3
abundance: medium-sized
v_gene: TRBV7-8
CDR3aa: CASSYIAGGTTDTQYF

len: 13
j_gene: TRBJ2-2
abundance: .
v_gene: TRBV7-7
CDR3aa: CASSSRNTGELFF

len: 11
j_gene: TRBJ2-5
abundance: medium-sized
v_gene: TRBV5-1
CDR3aa: CASRLKETQYF

len: 14
j_gene: TRBJ2-5
abundance: .
v_gene: TRBV29-1
CDR3aa: CSVESGEVRMTQYF

len: 15
j_gene: TRBJ2-7
abundance: medium-sized
v_gene: TRBV5-5
CDR3aa: CASSRGGQGVHEQYF

len: 14
j_gene: TRBJ2-1
abundance: medium-sized
v_gene: TRBV5-1
CDR3aa: CASSFSYRGNEQFF

len: 14
j_gene: TRBJ2-3
abundance: medium-sized
v_gene: TRBV29-1
CDR3aa: CSVLGSGWTDTQYF

len: 18
j_gene: TRBJ2-6
abundance: medium-sized
v_gene: TRBV13
CDR3aa: CASRARDGKISGANVLTF

len: 18
j_gene: TRBJ2-5
abundance: medium-sized
v_gene: TRBV7-6
CDR3aa: CASSLVGAWEGPQETQYF

len: 11
j_gene: TRBJ2-3
abundance: medium-sized
v_gene: TRBV7-9
CDR3aa: CASEGTDTQYF

len: 13
j_gene: TRBJ2-7
abundance: .
v_gene: TRBV7-9
CDR3aa: CASSSDIAREQYF

len: 12
j_gene: TRBJ2-1
abundance: .
v_gene: TRBV5-1
CDR3aa: CASSLENGEQFF

len: 18
j_gene: TRBJ1-5
abundance: large
v_gene: TRBV10-2
CDR3aa: CASSESIFSHREQGAQHF